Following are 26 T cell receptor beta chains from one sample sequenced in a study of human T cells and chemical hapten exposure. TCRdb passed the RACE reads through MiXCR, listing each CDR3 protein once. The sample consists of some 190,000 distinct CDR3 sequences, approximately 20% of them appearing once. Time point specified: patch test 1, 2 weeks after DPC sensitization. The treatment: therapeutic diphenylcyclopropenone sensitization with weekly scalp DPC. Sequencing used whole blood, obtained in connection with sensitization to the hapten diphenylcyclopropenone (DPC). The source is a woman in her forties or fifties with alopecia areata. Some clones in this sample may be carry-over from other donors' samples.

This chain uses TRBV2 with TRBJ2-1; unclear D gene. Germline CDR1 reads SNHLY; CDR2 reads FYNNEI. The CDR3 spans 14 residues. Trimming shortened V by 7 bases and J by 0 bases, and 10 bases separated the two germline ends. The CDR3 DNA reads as TGTGCCAGCAAAGGCGGAGACTCCTACAATGAGCAGTTCTTC. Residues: CASKGGDSYNEQFF.

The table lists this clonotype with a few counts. In nucleotides, the CDR3 is TGTGCCAGCAGCTCGGGCCTTCTGCGGGGAAACACCATATATTTT. Amino acid sequence: CASSSGLLRGNTIYF. V is TRBV12-3 or TRBV12-4 and J is TRBJ1-3; D is undetermined. There are 15 residues in the CDR3. Trimming stripped 6 bases from V and 4 bases from J, with 16 bases between.

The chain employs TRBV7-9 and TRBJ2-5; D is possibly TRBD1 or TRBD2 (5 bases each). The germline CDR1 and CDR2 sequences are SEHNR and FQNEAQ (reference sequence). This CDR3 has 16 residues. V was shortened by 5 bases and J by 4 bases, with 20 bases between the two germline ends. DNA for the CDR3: TGTGCCAGCAGCGAAGAAGGGACCCAGCGGTCAGAGACCCAGTACTTC. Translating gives CASSEEGTQRSETQYF.

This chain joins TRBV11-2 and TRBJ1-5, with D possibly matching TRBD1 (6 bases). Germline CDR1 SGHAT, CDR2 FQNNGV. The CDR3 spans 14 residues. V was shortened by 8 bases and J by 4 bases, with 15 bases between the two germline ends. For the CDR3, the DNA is TGTGCCAGCGCAGAAAACAGGGTTAATCAGCCCCAGCATTTT. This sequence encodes CASAENRVNQPQHF.

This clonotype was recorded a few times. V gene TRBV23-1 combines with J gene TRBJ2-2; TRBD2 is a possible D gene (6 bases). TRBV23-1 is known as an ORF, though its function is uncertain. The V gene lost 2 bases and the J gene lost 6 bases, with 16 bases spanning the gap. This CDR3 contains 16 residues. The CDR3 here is CASSQPLASWSGELFF. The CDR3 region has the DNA TGCGCCAGCAGTCAACCCCTAGCGTCGTGGTCCGGGGAGCTGTTTTTT.

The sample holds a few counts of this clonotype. The CDR3 here is CAISDQTTAPYNEQFF. CDR3 coding DNA: TGTGCCATCAGTGATCAGACAACAGCTCCTTACAATGAGCAGTTCTTC. The gene calls are TRBV10-3 and TRBJ2-1; the D is unclear. The CDR3 has 16 residues. Trimming took off 3 bases at V and 4 bases at J, with 16 bases between the two ends. Per the germline V gene, CDR1 is ENHRY and CDR2 is SYGVKD.

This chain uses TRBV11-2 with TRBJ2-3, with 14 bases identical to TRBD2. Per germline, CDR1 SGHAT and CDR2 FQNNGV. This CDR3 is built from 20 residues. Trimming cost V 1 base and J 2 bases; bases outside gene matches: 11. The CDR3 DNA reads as TGTGCCAGCAGCTTAGTCCTATCTGGGACTAGCGGGAGAATCACAGATACGCAGTATTTT. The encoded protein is CASSLVLSGTSGRITDTQYF.

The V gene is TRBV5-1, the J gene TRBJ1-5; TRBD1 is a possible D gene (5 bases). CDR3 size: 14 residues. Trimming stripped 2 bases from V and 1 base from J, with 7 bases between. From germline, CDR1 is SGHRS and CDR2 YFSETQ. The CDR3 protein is CASSLGVSNQPQHF. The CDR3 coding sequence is TGCGCCAGCAGCTTAGGGGTGAGCAATCAGCCCCAGCATTTT.

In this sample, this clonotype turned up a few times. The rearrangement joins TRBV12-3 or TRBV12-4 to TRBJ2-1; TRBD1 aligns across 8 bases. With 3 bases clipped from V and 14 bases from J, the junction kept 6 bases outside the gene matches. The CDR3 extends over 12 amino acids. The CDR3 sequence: CASSFAATGEFF. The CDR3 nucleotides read TGTGCCAGCAGTTTCGCGGCGACAGGGGAGTTCTTC.

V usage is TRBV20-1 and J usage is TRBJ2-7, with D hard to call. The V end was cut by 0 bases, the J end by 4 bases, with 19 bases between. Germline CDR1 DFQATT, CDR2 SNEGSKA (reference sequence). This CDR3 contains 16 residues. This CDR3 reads CSARDRAGQVPYEQYF. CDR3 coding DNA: TGCAGTGCTAGAGATCGTGCCGGGCAGGTTCCATACGAGCAGTACTTC.

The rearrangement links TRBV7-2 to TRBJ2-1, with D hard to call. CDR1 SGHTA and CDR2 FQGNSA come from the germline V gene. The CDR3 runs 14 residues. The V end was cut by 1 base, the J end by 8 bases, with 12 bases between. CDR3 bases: TGTGCCAGCAGCTTAGAAGTTGCGTTCCATGAGCAGTTCTTC. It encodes CASSLEVAFHEQFF.

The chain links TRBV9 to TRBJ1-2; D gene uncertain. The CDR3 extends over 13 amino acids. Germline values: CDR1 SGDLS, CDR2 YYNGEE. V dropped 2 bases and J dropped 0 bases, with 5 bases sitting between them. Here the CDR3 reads CASSVAPNYGYTF. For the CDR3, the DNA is TGTGCCAGCAGCGTTGCTCCTAACTATGGCTACACCTTC.

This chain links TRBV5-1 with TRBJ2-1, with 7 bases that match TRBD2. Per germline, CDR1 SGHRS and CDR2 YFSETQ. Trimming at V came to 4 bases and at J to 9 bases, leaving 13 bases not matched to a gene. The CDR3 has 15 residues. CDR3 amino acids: CASSQWEGVAGEQFF. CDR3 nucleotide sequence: TGCGCCAGCAGCCAGTGGGAAGGAGTAGCGGGTGAGCAGTTCTTC.

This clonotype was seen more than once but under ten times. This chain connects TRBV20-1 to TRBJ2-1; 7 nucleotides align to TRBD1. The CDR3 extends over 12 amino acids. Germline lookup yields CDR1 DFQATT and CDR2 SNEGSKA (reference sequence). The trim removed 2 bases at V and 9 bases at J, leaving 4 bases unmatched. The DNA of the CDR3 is TGCAGTGCTAGATGGGCAGGGGGTGAGCAGTTCTTC. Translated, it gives CSARWAGGEQFF.

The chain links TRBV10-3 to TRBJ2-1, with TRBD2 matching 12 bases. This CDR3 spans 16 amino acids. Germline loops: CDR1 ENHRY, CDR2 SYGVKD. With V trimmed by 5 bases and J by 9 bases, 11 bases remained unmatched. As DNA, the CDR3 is TGTGCCATCAGTACTGGGACTAGCGGGCCGAGGGGTGAGCAGTTCTTC. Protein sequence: CAISTGTSGPRGEQFF.

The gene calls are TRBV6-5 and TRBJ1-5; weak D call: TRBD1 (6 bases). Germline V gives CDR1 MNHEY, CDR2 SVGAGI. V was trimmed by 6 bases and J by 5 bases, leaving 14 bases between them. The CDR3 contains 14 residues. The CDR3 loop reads CASRKTGDHQPQHF. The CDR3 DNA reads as TGTGCCAGCAGGAAGACAGGAGACCATCAGCCCCAGCATTTT.

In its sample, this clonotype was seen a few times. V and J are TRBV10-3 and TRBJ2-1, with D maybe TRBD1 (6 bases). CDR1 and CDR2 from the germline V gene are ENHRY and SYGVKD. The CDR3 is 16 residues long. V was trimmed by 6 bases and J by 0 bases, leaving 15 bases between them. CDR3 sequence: CAIRAGGGSSYNEQFF. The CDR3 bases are TGTGCCATCAGGGCCGGTGGGGGCAGCTCCTACAATGAGCAGTTCTTC.

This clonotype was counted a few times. The CDR3 coding sequence is TGCAGCGTTGAAGATCGGTCGGACAGACACCTCTACAATGAGCAGTTCTTC. This sequence encodes CSVEDRSDRHLYNEQFF. The chain employs TRBV29-1 and TRBJ2-1, with D possibly TRBD1 on 6 matching bases. Germline CDR1 reads SQVTM; CDR2 reads ANQGSEA. The CDR3 contains 17 residues. V was clipped by 0 bases and J by 3 bases, with 18 bases between them.

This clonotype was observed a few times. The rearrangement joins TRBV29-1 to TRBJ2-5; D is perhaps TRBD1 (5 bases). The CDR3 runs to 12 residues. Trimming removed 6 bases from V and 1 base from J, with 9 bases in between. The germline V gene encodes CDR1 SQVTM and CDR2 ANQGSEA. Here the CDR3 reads CSVGQTQETQYF. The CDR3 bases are TGCAGCGTGGGGCAGACCCAAGAGACCCAGTACTTC.

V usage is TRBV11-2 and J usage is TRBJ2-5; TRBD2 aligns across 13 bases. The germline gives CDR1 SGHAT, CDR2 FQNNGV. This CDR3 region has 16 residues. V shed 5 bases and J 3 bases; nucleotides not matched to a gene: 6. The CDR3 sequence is CASSPTSGRVKETQYF. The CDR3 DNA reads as TGTGCCAGCAGCCCCACTAGCGGGAGGGTTAAAGAGACCCAGTACTTC.

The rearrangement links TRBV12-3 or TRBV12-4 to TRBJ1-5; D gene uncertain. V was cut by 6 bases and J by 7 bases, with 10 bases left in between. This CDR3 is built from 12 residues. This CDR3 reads CASSPSWQPQHF. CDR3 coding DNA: TGTGCCAGCAGCCCGTCTTGGCAGCCCCAGCATTTT.

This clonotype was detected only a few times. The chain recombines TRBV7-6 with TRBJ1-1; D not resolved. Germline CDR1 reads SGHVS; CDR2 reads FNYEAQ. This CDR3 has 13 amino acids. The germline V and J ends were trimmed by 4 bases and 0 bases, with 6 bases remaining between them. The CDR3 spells CASSSYMNTEAFF. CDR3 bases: TGTGCCAGCAGCTCATACATGAACACTGAAGCTTTCTTT.

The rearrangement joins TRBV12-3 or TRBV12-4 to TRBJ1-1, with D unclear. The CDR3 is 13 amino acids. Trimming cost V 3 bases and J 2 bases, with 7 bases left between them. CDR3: CASSLIANTEAFF. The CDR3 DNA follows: TGTGCCAGCAGTTTGATAGCTAACACTGAAGCTTTCTTT.

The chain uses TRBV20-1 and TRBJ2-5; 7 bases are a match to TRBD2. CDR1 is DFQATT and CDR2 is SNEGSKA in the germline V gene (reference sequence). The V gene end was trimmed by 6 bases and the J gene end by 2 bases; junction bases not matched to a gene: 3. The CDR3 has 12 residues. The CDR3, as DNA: TGCAGTGCGGGACTATTACAAGAGACCCAGTACTTC. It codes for CSAGLLQETQYF.

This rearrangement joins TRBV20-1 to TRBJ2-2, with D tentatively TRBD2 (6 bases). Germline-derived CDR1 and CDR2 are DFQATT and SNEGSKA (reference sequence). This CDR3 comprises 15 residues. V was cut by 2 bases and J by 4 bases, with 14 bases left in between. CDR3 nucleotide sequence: TGCAGTGCTAGACTCGTGGGACTGAGCACCGGGGAGCTGTTTTTT. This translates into CSARLVGLSTGELFF.

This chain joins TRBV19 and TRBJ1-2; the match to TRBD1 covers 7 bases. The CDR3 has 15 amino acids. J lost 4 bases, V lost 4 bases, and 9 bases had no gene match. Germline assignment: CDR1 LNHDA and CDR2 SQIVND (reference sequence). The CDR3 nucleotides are TGTGCCAGTAGTACTTTTATCCGGGACAGCTATGGCTACACCTTC. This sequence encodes CASSTFIRDSYGYTF.